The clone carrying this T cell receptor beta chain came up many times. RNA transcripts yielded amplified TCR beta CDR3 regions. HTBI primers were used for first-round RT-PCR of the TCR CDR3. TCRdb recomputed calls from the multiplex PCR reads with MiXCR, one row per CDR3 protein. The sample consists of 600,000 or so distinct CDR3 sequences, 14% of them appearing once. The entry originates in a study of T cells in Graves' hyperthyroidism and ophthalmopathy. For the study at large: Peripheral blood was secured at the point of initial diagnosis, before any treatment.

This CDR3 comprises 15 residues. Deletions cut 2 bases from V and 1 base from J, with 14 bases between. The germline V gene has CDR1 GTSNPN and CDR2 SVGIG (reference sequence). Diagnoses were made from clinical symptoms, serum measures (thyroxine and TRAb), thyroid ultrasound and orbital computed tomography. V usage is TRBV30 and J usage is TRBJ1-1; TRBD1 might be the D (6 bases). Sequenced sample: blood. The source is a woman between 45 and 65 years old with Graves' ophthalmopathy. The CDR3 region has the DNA TGTGCCTGGAGTCCCCCGGACAGTCAGAACACTGAAGCTTTCTTT. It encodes CAWSPPDSQNTEAFF.